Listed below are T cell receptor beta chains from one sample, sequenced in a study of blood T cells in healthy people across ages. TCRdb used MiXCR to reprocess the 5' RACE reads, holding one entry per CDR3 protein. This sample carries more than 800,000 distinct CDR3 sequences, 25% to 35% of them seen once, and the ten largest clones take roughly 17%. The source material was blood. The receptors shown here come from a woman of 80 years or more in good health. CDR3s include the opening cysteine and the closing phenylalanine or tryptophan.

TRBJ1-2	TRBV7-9	CASSFLSSYGYTF
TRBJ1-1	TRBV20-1	CSANSGTVLGRTEAFF
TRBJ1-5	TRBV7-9	CASSFGQGGQPQHF
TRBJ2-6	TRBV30	CAWSVLGTNVLTF
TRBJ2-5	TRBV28	CASRSTTSGGRETQYF
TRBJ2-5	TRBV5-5	CASSLVGLAGGMPQETQYF
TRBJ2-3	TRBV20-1	CSAARGGWTDTQYF
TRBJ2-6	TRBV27	CASSLNRQGEGSGANVPTF
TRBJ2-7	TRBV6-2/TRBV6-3	CASSYSNRGAYEQYF
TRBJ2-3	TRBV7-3	CASSVTSGGAGTQYF
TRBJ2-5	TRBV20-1	CSAPGGAGETQYF
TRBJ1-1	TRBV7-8	CASSLTATGPEAFF
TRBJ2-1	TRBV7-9	CASSRRTGGRNEQFF
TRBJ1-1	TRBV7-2	CASSILNTEAFF
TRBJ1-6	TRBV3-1	CASRKQTGAYNSPLHF
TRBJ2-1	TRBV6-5	CASSYSGGGSYNKQFF
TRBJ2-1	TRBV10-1	CASSETLNEQFF
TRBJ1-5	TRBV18	CASSPRDSGNQPQHF
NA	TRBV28	CASSFGRLWLAGEKTQYF
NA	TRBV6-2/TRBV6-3	CASSSPGQGNSYEQYF
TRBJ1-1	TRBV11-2	CASSRDREKGFF
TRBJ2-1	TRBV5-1	CASSLAVTPQYNEQFF
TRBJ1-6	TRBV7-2	CASSTASSYNSPLHF
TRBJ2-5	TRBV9	CASSPVRGVYQETQYF
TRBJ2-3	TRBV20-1	CSASRTVRDTQYF
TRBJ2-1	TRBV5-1	CASSFRSSGSLVSVNEQFF
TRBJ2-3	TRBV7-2	CASSLNGGVTDTQYF
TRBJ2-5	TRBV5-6	CASSLQLGETQYF
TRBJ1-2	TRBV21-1	CASSRAYRYGYTF
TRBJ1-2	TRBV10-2	CASREEQGLYGYTF
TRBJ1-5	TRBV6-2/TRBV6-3	CASSYGVGSGNQPQHF
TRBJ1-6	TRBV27	CASSSLGGDSPLHF
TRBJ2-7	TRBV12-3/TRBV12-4	CASRPSSGRLYEQYF
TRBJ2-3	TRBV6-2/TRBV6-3	CASSYLFGLAGGSTDTQYF
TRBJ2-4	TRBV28	CASSLGTAGEQYF